Sequencing of this TCR beta chain was carried out in a study of T cell changes during pregnancy in multiple sclerosis. The table came from immunoSEQ multiplex PCR; TCRdb's copy has only in-frame clones and leaves some out. The sample shows about 38,000 clones, around 91% of them seen only once. In germline, CDR1 is SGHRS, CDR2 YFSETQ. This CDR3 is built from 11 residues. V was cut by 10 bases and J by 0 bases, with 7 bases left in between. The receptor comes from a female donor with multiple sclerosis, enrolled in a pregnancy study. The rearrangement joins TRBV5-1 to TRBJ2-5; maybe TRBD1 (6 bases). The specimen was CD8+ T cells from peripheral blood mononuclear cells, collected in the second trimester of pregnancy. The CDR3 sequence is CAAGDQETQYF. CDR3 sequence (DNA): TGCGCCGCAGGGGACCAAGAGACCCAGTACTTC.